A selection of T cell receptor beta chains follows, all from one sample in a study of read filtering for tumor transcriptome and immune sequencing. TCRdb called the reads again in MiXCR, with one record for every CDR3 protein. Among about 47,000 distinct CDR3 sequences listed, more than 10% were seen once. Material: a population of CD138-negative cells sorted from bone marrow. The receptor source for this set is a donor aged 40 or over with multiple myeloma. CDR3s include the opening cysteine and the closing phenylalanine or tryptophan.

j_call | v_call | cdr3_aa
TRBJ2-7 | TRBV3-1 | CASSQKPYEQYF
TRBJ1-1 | TRBV12-3/TRBV12-4 | CASRDRGGTEAFF
TRBJ2-1 | TRBV20-1 | CSAGPGTSLYNEQFF
TRBJ2-2 | TRBV6-6 | CASTPFGGGTNTGELFF
TRBJ1-2 | TRBV2 | CASRSGVEGYTF
TRBJ2-1 | TRBV29-1 | CSIIGGSSYNEQFF
TRBJ2-7 | TRBV5-1 | CASSHRTPPYEQYF
TRBJ1-2 | TRBV6-6 | CASSYSEYGYGYTF
TRBJ1-5 | TRBV5-1 | CASSLDGGEGQPQHF
TRBJ2-1 | TRBV20-1 | CSARERTGSYNEQFF
TRBJ2-1 | TRBV28 | CASSSRQENEQFF
TRBJ1-1 | TRBV15 | CATRQGINTEAFF
TRBJ2-7 | TRBV5-1 | CASSLATGNYEQYF
TRBJ2-1 | TRBV6-2/TRBV6-3 | CASSTGKFYNEQFF
TRBJ2-1 | TRBV7-2 | CASSLAAPNYNKRFF
TRBJ2-3 | TRBV11-2 | CASSLNRPGQGSQYF
TRBJ2-7 | TRBV4-2 | CASSQVGLYEQYF
TRBJ2-5 | TRBV7-9 | CASSFPAGSDSETQYF
TRBJ2-1 | TRBV2 | CASSVLTDEQFF
TRBJ1-5 | TRBV4-1 | CASSQVNQPQHF
TRBJ1-6 | TRBV5-6 | CASSRSEGYYNSPLHF
TRBJ2-7 | TRBV7-2 | CASSLVSGQGAGEQYF
TRBJ2-2 | TRBV20-1 | CSARDGRRGTGELFF
TRBJ2-3 | TRBV7-9 | CASSLGASGRKDTQYF
TRBJ1-1 | TRBV7-9 | CASSPGLNTEVFF
TRBJ2-3 | TRBV4-2 | CASSLSGGFPDTQYF
TRBJ2-2 | TRBV6-1 | CATQGGGTGYTGELFF
TRBJ1-1 | TRBV9 | CASSVVTPPLMNTEAFF
TRBJ2-7 | TRBV7-2 | CASSLWASGSYEQYF
TRBJ1-1 | TRBV6-5 | CASSYRKGGASGAFF
TRBJ1-1 | TRBV20-1 | CSARAGGTEAFF
TRBJ2-7 | TRBV7-9 | CASSPTLGAGNYEQYF
TRBJ2-1 | TRBV7-6 | CASSLVHGDEQFF
TRBJ1-1 | TRBV13 | CASSLQKGRAFF
TRBJ1-2 | TRBV4-3 | CASSPSSGVSRGYTF
TRBJ2-2 | TRBV3-1 | CASSNLNTGELFF
TRBJ2-1 | TRBV4-1 | CASSQQLAGGSNEQFF
TRBJ2-2 | TRBV4-2 | CASSVRDRVTGELFF
TRBJ1-6 | TRBV27 | CASSLAGRGSPLHF
TRBJ2-1 | TRBV11-2 | CASSLFGRGGYNEQFF
TRBJ2-6 | TRBV6-5 | CASSPTSFSGANVLTF
TRBJ1-4 | TRBV7-8 | CASSPRETHEKLFF
TRBJ2-7 | TRBV6-6 | CASSKGTEYEQYF
TRBJ2-1 | TRBV6-2/TRBV6-3 | CASSPREGSLVEQFF
TRBJ2-1 | TRBV11-1 | CASSFGQAPGDEQFF
TRBJ2-7 | TRBV11-2 | CASSPRGGPTGEQYF
TRBJ2-3 | TRBV7-9 | CASSHGASGTPDTQYF
TRBJ2-2 | TRBV12-3/TRBV12-4 | CASSPQTGNTGELFF
TRBJ2-1 | TRBV5-1 | CASSAPQGTLYNEQFF
TRBJ2-2 | TRBV24-1 | CATSGSGQDEELFF
TRBJ2-1 | TRBV2 | CASSERGSGREQFF
TRBJ2-5 | TRBV7-9 | CASSSDMEETQYF